One sample yielded the 28 T cell receptor beta chains listed below, sequenced in a study of technical replicates of blood from a few donors. Sequencing used immunoSEQ multiplex PCR; TCRdb keeps in-frame clones, though not all of them. Altogether approximately 92,000 clones are present, 90% to 95% being singletons, with the ten largest covering roughly 0.3%. The source material was T cells isolated from PBMCs. These receptors originate from a human donor in good health.

The chain carries TRBV7-2 and TRBJ2-2; D perhaps matches TRBD1 (5 bases). V was pared by 1 base and J by 7 bases, with 16 bases between. Germline CDR1 reads SGHTA; CDR2 reads FQGNSA. The CDR3 is 16 amino acids. CDR3 DNA: TGTGCCAGCAGCTTAGTGAGCAGGGTGGTGAGCGGGGAGCTGTTTTTT. Translation gives CASSLVSRVVSGELFF.

This chain links TRBV5-3 with TRBJ1-2; TRBD1 matches at 8 bases. TRBV5-3 is labeled an ORF, and its function is uncertain. V shed 6 bases, J shed 6 bases, and the junction held 13 bases outside the gene matches. CDR3 length: 15 amino acids. CDR3 DNA: TGTGCCAGAAATAAATTAAAGCAGGGGGCGCATGGCTACACCTTC. As protein: CARNKLKQGAHGYTF.

This sequence joins TRBV9 and TRBJ2-1, with TRBD1 matching 7 bases. V shed 2 bases, J shed 6 bases, and the junction held 5 bases outside the gene matches. The CDR3 spans 14 residues. Looked up from germline, CDR1 is SGDLS and CDR2 is YYNGEE. The CDR3 nucleotides are TGTGCCAGCAGCGTTGTTGGGACAGCCAATGAGCAGTTCTTC. It translates to CASSVVGTANEQFF.

J is TRBJ1-1 and V is TRBV5-1; 7 bases match TRBD1. The CDR3 spans 15 residues. The trim removed 3 bases at V and 0 bases at J, leaving 5 bases unmatched. Germline assignment: CDR1 SGHRS and CDR2 YFSETQ. CDR3: CASSSLQGMNTEAFF. Here the CDR3 DNA reads TGCGCCAGCAGCTCCCTACAGGGGATGAACACTGAAGCTTTCTTT.

The J gene is TRBJ2-3, the V gene TRBV19; 9 bases agree with TRBD2. The CDR3 covers 18 residues. Germline-derived CDR1 and CDR2 are LNHDA and SQIVND (reference sequence). Trimming removed 5 bases from V and 2 bases from J; junction bases left unmatched: 14. CDR3 in DNA: TGTGCCAGTAGTCCATGGTCGGGAGCGGGAGGAAACACAGATACGCAGTATTTT. It codes for CASSPWSGAGGNTDTQYF.

Only one count was recorded for this clone. The CDR3 sequence is CASSLKTSGSLRTQYF. CDR3 bases: TGTGCCAGCAGCTTGAAGACTAGCGGGAGCCTCCGAACGCAGTATTTT. The chain links TRBV5-4 to TRBJ2-3; 12 nucleotides agree with TRBD2. Germline V gene data show CDR1 as SGHNT and CDR2 as YYREEE (reference sequence). V lost 1 base to trimming and J lost 9 bases; unmatched junction nucleotides: 9. The CDR3 totals 16 residues.

The gene calls are TRBV7-2 and TRBJ2-5, with D maybe TRBD2 (7 bases). CDR3 length: 15 residues. V lost 5 bases and J 5 bases, leaving 18 bases between the germline ends. Germline V CDR1 and CDR2: SGHTA, FQGNSA. The CDR3 DNA reads TGTGCCAGCAGCCTAAATCTAGGGGGGGTGGAGACCCAGTACTTC. This encodes CASSLNLGGVETQYF.

V and J are TRBV28 and TRBJ2-2; 7 nucleotides line up with TRBD1. This CDR3 region has 15 residues. Germline CDR1 is MDHEN and CDR2 is SYDVKM. J lost 6 bases, V lost 2 bases, and 6 bases had no gene match. The CDR3 nucleotides are TGTGCCAGCAGTTTAGTCGACAGGGACGCCGGGGAGCTGTTTTTT. It codes for CASSLVDRDAGELFF.

This rearrangement joins TRBV5-1 to TRBJ2-6; no firm D call. V was pared by 4 bases and J by 2 bases, with 10 bases between. The CDR3 is 15 residues long. Germline loops: CDR1 SGHRS, CDR2 YFSETQ. CDR3 region: CASSVIAAGANVLTF. In DNA, the CDR3 is TGCGCCAGCAGCGTAATTGCGGCTGGGGCCAACGTCCTGACTTTC.

The gene calls are TRBV7-8 and TRBJ2-3, with a possible D match to TRBD2 (6 bases). CDR1 and CDR2 from the germline V gene are SGHVS and FQNEAQ. The germline V and J ends were trimmed by 3 bases and 5 bases, with 12 bases remaining between them. This CDR3 is built from 14 residues. The CDR3 here is CASSLTSTLDTQYF. The CDR3, as DNA: TGTGCCAGCAGCTTGACTAGTACGTTAGATACGCAGTATTTT.

This clone has just one count. The V call is TRBV29-1, the J call TRBJ2-7, with TRBD1 matching over 8 bases. The CDR3 has 13 residues. Looked up from germline, CDR1 is SQVTM and CDR2 is ANQGSEA. The J segment lost 6 bases and the V segment lost 3 bases, leaving 7 bases of the junction unmatched. CDR3 region: CSVDGQGAGEQYF. DNA of the CDR3: TGCAGCGTTGACGGGCAGGGGGCAGGCGAGCAGTACTTC.

In this sample, this clone turned up a few times. The chain employs TRBV6-5 and TRBJ2-1; D possibly corresponds to TRBD2 (5 bases). The CDR3 runs to 12 residues. Germline loops: CDR1 MNHEY, CDR2 SVGAGI. Trimming removed 6 bases at V and 8 bases at J, with 11 bases between. This chain's CDR3 is CASSRGIYEQFF. For the CDR3, the DNA is TGTGCCAGCAGCCGAGGGATCTATGAGCAGTTCTTC.

Only one count was recorded for this clone. This chain connects TRBV25-1 to TRBJ2-7, with D unresolved. Germline V gene lookup returns CDR1 MGHDK and CDR2 SYGVNS. V was shortened by 6 bases and J by 3 bases, with 9 bases between the two germline ends. This CDR3 contains 12 residues. In nucleotides, the CDR3 is TGTGCCAGCAGCCGGGTATACTACGAGCAGTACTTC. It codes for CASSRVYYEQYF.

Only one count was recorded for this clone. This chain connects TRBV7-9 to TRBJ2-6, with D unclear. Trimming took off 10 bases at V and 2 bases at J, with 9 bases between the two ends. This CDR3 is 13 amino acids long. The germline gives CDR1 SEHNR, CDR2 FQNEAQ (reference sequence). CDR3 bases: TGTGCCACTGCCCAGGCTGGGGCCAACGTCCTGACTTTC. This codes for CATAQAGANVLTF.

This sequence joins TRBV19 and TRBJ2-7; D remains ambiguous. V was trimmed by 3 bases and J by 2 bases, leaving 8 bases between them. CDR3 length: 13 residues. Germline V CDR1 and CDR2: LNHDA, SQIVND (reference sequence). This CDR3 is CASSMGSTYEQYF. The CDR3 coding sequence is TGTGCCAGTAGTATGGGCAGCACCTACGAGCAGTACTTC.

The V gene is TRBV6-5, the J gene TRBJ2-7; tentatively, D is TRBD1 (6 bases). The CDR3 runs 15 residues. V was clipped by 2 bases and J by 6 bases, with 17 bases between them. Germline CDR1 and CDR2: MNHEY and SVGAGI. The CDR3 coding sequence is TGTGCCAGCAGTTACACCGAAGGTACAGGGCTCGAGCAGTACTTC. It specifies CASSYTEGTGLEQYF.

This clone was recorded only once. This chain joins TRBV7-8 and TRBJ2-7; TRBD2 might be the D (6 bases). V lost 2 bases and J 4 bases, leaving 24 bases between the germline ends. The CDR3 is 18 amino acids. CDR1 and CDR2 (germline): SGHVS, FQNEAQ. CDR3 DNA sequence: TGTGCCAGCAGCTTATATAAGGATACAACTAGCACCCTGTACGAGCAGTACTTC. This encodes CASSLYKDTTSTLYEQYF.

V and J are TRBV7-6 and TRBJ1-4; 9 bases line up with TRBD1. In germline, CDR1 is SGHVS, CDR2 FNYEAQ. The CDR3 has 18 amino acids. The V gene end was trimmed by 5 bases and the J gene end by 7 bases; junction bases not matched to a gene: 17. CDR3 loop: CASSPDRGGSIRREKLFF. The CDR3 DNA reads as TGTGCCAGCAGCCCCGACAGGGGGGGGTCCATTAGACGTGAAAAACTGTTTTTT.

DNA for the CDR3: TGCGCCAGCAGCGCCGGACTAGCGGGATTCACAGATACGCAGTATTTT. Amino acids: CASSAGLAGFTDTQYF. The V call is TRBV10-1, the J call TRBJ2-3, with 12 bases identical to TRBD2. The germline V gene encodes CDR1 WNHNN and CDR2 SYGVQD (reference sequence). V shed 6 bases and J 2 bases; nucleotides not matched to a gene: 6. The CDR3 covers 16 residues.

The V and J genes are TRBV7-8 and TRBJ1-2, with 8 bases lining up with TRBD1. The V gene end was trimmed by 0 bases and the J gene end by 3 bases; junction bases not matched to a gene: 9. This CDR3 spans 17 amino acids. CDR1 and CDR2 from the germline V gene are SGHVS and FQNEAQ. The DNA of the CDR3 is TGTGCCAGCAGCTTAGCGCCCCTGACAGGGGATGACTATGGCTACACCTTC. This codes for CASSLAPLTGDDYGYTF.

The chain uses TRBV10-3 and TRBJ2-2, with 10 bases lining up with TRBD2. The CDR3 extends over 14 amino acids. The ends lost 7 bases at V and 3 bases at J; junction bases unmatched: 2. Germline V gene data show CDR1 as ENHRY and CDR2 as SYGVKD. The DNA for the CDR3 is TGTGCCATCAAGCTAGCGGGAGACACCGGGGAGCTGTTTTTT. It specifies CAIKLAGDTGELFF.

The chain couples TRBV4-2 to TRBJ2-3; no definite D call. V lost 0 bases, J lost 6 bases, and 19 bases lay in between. The CDR3 has 17 amino acids. Germline-derived CDR1 and CDR2 are LGHNA and YNFKEQ. CDR3 in DNA: TGTGCCAGCAGCCAAGATCGGTGGGCTGCCTTTGGGGATACGCAGTATTTT. Translating gives CASSQDRWAAFGDTQYF.

The chain carries TRBV28 and TRBJ2-7, with 7 nucleotides matching TRBD2. Unmatched junction bases numbered 0, after V lost 1 base and J lost 3 bases. The germline CDR1 and CDR2 sequences are MDHEN and SYDVKM. The CDR3 length is 13 residues. The CDR3 coding sequence is TGTGCCAGCAGTTTATCTAGCGGCTACGAGCAGTACTTC. Translated: CASSLSSGYEQYF.

This clone was observed once. The V and J genes are TRBV10-3 and TRBJ1-5, with TRBD1 identical over 7 bases. CDR3 size: 15 residues. The V segment lost 8 bases and the J segment 1 base; nucleotides outside the gene matches: 8. Per germline, CDR1 ENHRY and CDR2 SYGVKD. CDR3 amino acids: CAIGVYRGSNQPQHF. The DNA of the CDR3 is TGTGCCATCGGGGTATACAGGGGAAGCAATCAGCCCCAGCATTTT.

The CDR3 spells CASSQALTTEAFF. CDR3 bases: TGTGCCAGCAGCCAAGCTCTGACTACTGAAGCTTTCTTT. The gene calls are TRBV14 and TRBJ1-1, with D uncertain. CDR1 and CDR2 from the germline V gene are SGHDN and FVKESK. The CDR3 has 13 residues. Trimming took 1 base from V and 5 from J, leaving 8 bases between them.

The V and J genes are TRBV19 and TRBJ2-1; 8 bases fit TRBD2. V lost 7 bases, J lost 1 base, and 0 bases stayed unmatched. This CDR3 spans 13 amino acids. Germline-derived CDR1 and CDR2 are LNHDA and SQIVND (reference sequence). DNA for the CDR3: TGTGCCAGTAAGCGGGAGTCCTACAATGAGCAGTTCTTC. It translates to CASKRESYNEQFF.

This clone was counted once. The J gene is TRBJ1-5, the V gene TRBV7-2; 8 nucleotides align to TRBD1. The V segment lost 3 bases and the J segment 5 bases; nucleotides outside the gene matches: 9. The CDR3 is made up of 16 amino acids. The germline V gene encodes CDR1 SGHTA and CDR2 FQGNSA. CDR3 sequence reads: CASSLTQGAVDQPQHF. The DNA for the CDR3 is TGTGCCAGCAGCTTGACTCAGGGGGCCGTGGATCAGCCCCAGCATTTT.

The chain employs TRBV7-2 and TRBJ1-5; D uncertain. This CDR3 has 15 amino acids. Germline assignment: CDR1 SGHTA and CDR2 FQGNSA. The V end lost 3 bases, the J end lost 0 bases, and 9 bases lay between the germline ends. Written as DNA, the CDR3 is TGTGCCAGCAGCTTCGGTTATAATAGCAATCAGCCCCAGCATTTT. It yields the protein CASSFGYNSNQPQHF.